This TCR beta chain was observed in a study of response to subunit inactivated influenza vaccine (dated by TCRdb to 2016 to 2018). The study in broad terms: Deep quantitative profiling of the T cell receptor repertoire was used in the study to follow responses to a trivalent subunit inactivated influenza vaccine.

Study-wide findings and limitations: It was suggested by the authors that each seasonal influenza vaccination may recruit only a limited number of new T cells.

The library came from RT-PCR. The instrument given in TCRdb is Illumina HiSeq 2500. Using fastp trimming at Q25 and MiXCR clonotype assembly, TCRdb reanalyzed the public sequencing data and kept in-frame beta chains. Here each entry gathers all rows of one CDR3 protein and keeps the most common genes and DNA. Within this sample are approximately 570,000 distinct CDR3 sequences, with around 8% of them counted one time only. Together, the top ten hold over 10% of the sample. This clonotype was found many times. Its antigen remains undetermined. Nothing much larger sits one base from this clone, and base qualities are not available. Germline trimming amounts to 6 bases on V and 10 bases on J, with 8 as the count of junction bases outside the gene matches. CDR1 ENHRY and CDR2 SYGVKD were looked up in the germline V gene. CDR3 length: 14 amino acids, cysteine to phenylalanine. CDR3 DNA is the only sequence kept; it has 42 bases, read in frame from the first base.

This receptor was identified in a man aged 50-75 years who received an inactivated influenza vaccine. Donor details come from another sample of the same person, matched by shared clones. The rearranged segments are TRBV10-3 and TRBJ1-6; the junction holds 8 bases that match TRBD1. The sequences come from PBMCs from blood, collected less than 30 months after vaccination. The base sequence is TGTGCCATCAGACCGACAGGGGACGACTCACCCCTCCACTTT. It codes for CAIRPTGDDSPLHF.